Following are 27 T cell receptor beta chains from one sample sequenced in a study of CD8+CD57+ T cells in acquired aplastic anemia. It was genomic DNA that served as the template for profiling TCR beta VDJ and CDR3. TCRdb called the reads again in MiXCR, with one record for every CDR3 protein. This sample has about 110,000 distinct CDR3 sequences, with roughly 50% found just once. Sequenced sample: sorted CD4+, CD8+, or CD8+CD57+ T cells (not recorded which) from PBMCs. Receptor source: a human donor in good health, serving as a control.

This sequence joins TRBV24-1 and TRBJ2-1; possibly TRBD2 for D (5 bases). The germline gives CDR1 KGHDR, CDR2 SFDVKD. The V and J ends lost 3 bases and 5 bases respectively, with 13 bases between them. CDR3 length: 15 amino acids. CDR3 sequence (DNA): TGTGCCACCAGTGATAGTGGGAGCCCCCACAATGAGCAGTTCTTC. Its translation is CATSDSGSPHNEQFF.

The rearrangement uses TRBV29-1 and TRBJ1-2; 9 bases fit TRBD1. The CDR3 is 14 amino acids. V shed 1 base and J 6 bases; nucleotides not matched to a gene: 6. CDR1 is SQVTM, CDR2 ANQGSEA, per germline. The CDR3, as DNA: TGCAGCGTTGAAGCAGAGGACAGGGGACATGGCTACACCTTC. Translating it yields CSVEAEDRGHGYTF.

Remarks on this clonotype: This likely comes from a read error, as the CDR3 has no conserved phenylalanine or tryptophan at its end. This sequence joins TRBV7-9 and TRBJ1-2; 7 bases fit TRBD1. This CDR3 contains 15 residues. CDR1 and CDR2 from the germline V gene are SEHNR and FQNEAQ (reference sequence). V lost 0 bases and J lost 8; bases outside the gene matches: 9. The CDR3 here is CASSLAFDRVQGYTL. As DNA, the CDR3 is TGTGCCAGCAGCTTAGCCTTCGACAGGGTCCAAGGCTACACCCTC.

This clonotype was observed a few times. The chain joins TRBV2 to TRBJ1-1; no clear D. V was clipped by 4 bases and J by 6 bases, with 15 bases between them. The CDR3 extends over 14 amino acids. Germline values: CDR1 SNHLY, CDR2 FYNNEI. CDR3 sequence (DNA): TGTGCCAGCAGTGGGGAGGGATTTTGGTCTGAAGCTTTCTTT. It specifies CASSGEGFWSEAFF.

This clonotype was seen more than once but under ten times. This sequence joins TRBV25-1 and TRBJ2-7; 8 bases fit TRBD2. The CDR3 is 17 residues long. Germline V CDR1 and CDR2: MGHDK, SYGVNS. J lost 0 bases, V lost 1 base, and 8 bases had no gene match. The CDR3, as DNA: TGTGCCAGCAGTGAATTGGGCGGGGGGCGCGGCTCCTACGAGCAGTACTTC. Its protein product is CASSELGGGRGSYEQYF.

The chain combines TRBV2 with TRBJ2-7; the D is unclear. The CDR3 contains 15 residues. CDR1 is SNHLY, CDR2 FYNNEI, per germline. Trimming cost V 2 bases and J 0 bases, with 11 bases left between them. The CDR3 is CASSEPGRGSYEQYF. The CDR3 DNA is TGTGCCAGCAGTGAACCCGGACGAGGCTCCTACGAGCAGTACTTC.

This chain joins TRBV24-1 and TRBJ2-2; unclear D gene. There are 12 residues in the CDR3. Trimming took off 9 bases at V and 5 bases at J, with 9 bases between the two ends. CDR1 and CDR2 from the germline V gene are KGHDR and SFDVKD. The CDR3 region is CATRAPTGELFF. The CDR3 DNA is TGTGCCACCCGGGCCCCAACCGGGGAGCTGTTTTTT.

This clonotype has a count of ten or more. The rearrangement links TRBV30 to TRBJ1-5; perhaps TRBD1 as D (5 bases). Trimming left V 3 bases short and J 5 bases short, with 11 bases between. Germline values: CDR1 GTSNPN, CDR2 SVGIG (reference sequence). CDR3 length: 13 residues. As DNA, the CDR3 is TGTGCCTGGAGCCTCGGAGGGGATCAGCCCCAGCATTTT. It encodes CAWSLGGDQPQHF. The whole variable domain, filled in from reference TRBV30 and TRBJ1-5, reads SQTIHQWPATLVQPVGSPLSLECTVEGTSNPNLYWYRQAAGRGLQLLFYSVGIGQISSEVPQNLSASRPQDRQFILSSKKLLLSDSGFYLCAWSLGGDQPQHFGDGTRLSIL.

As regards this clonotype: This may arise from a read error, as a much more abundant clone is one base away. This rearrangement joins TRBV6-2 or TRBV6-3 to TRBJ1-1, with no clear D. The CDR3 extends over 12 amino acids. The germline V gene has CDR1 MNHEY and CDR2 SVGEGT. In DNA, the CDR3 is TGTGCCAGCAGTTACCCGAACACTGGAGCTTTCTTT. Encoded protein: CASSYPNTGAFF.

This clonotype was seen ten or more times. The chain combines TRBV19 with TRBJ2-1; 13 bases fit TRBD2. Unmatched junction bases numbered 6, after V lost 4 bases and J lost 6 bases. Germline V lookup: CDR1 LNHDA, CDR2 SQIVND (reference sequence). This CDR3 comprises 16 residues. The CDR3 region has the DNA TGTGCCAGTAGTAACCCGGGACTAGCGGGGCTCAATGAGCAGTTCTTC. Its protein is CASSNPGLAGLNEQFF.

This sequence joins TRBV29-1 and TRBJ2-7, with 13 bases identical to TRBD2. Germline assignment: CDR1 SQVTM and CDR2 ANQGSEA. The CDR3 is 15 residues long. The junction had 6 bases not matched to a gene; V was cut back by 5 bases and J by 2 bases. CDR3 protein: CSVLTSGGGPYEQYF. The CDR3 nucleotides are TGCAGCGTTTTAACTAGCGGGGGGGGACCCTACGAGCAGTACTTC.

V usage is TRBV2 and J usage is TRBJ2-5; D unresolved. This CDR3 has 13 residues. Germline values: CDR1 SNHLY, CDR2 FYNNEI. V lost 4 bases to trimming and J lost 4 bases, with 10 bases between them. The CDR3 protein is CASSGQVRETQYF. In nucleotides, the CDR3 is TGTGCCAGCAGTGGCCAGGTTCGAGAGACCCAGTACTTC. Drawing the rest from reference TRBV2 and TRBJ2-5, the complete variable domain is EPEVTQTPSHQVTQMGQEVILRCVPISNHLYFYWYRQILGQKVEFLVSFYNNEISEKSEIFDDQFSVERPDGSNFTLKIRSTKLEDSAMYFCASSGQVRETQYFGPGTRLLVL.

J is TRBJ2-3 and V is TRBV24-1, with 10 nucleotides matching TRBD2. Per germline, CDR1 KGHDR and CDR2 SFDVKD. The ends lost 4 bases at V and 0 bases at J; junction bases unmatched: 3. The CDR3 extends over 16 amino acids. The CDR3 DNA reads TGTGCCACCAGTGAGTTACTAGCGGGGAGCACAGATACGCAGTATTTT. Translating gives CATSELLAGSTDTQYF.

Of note for this clonotype: Sequence at one end of the junction differs from germline and may be a read error. The chain employs TRBV7-2 and TRBJ1-2; D unclear. Germline V gene sequence: CDR1 SGHTA, CDR2 FQGNSA. The CDR3 covers 11 residues. The CDR3 is CAGSLAAGYTF. CDR3 sequence (DNA): TGTGCCGGCAGCTTAGCCGCGGGCTACACCTTC.

This clonotype was seen once. CDR3 nucleotides: TGTGCCAGTAGTTTAGTTTTCGGGGATACCACTGAAGCTTTCTTT. This gives the protein CASSLVFGDTTEAFF. The gene calls are TRBV19 and TRBJ1-1; D not resolved. The CDR3 extends over 15 amino acids. Germline assignment: CDR1 LNHDA and CDR2 SQIVND (reference sequence). V was shortened by 5 bases and J by 4 bases, with 17 bases between the two germline ends.

V and J are TRBV29-1 and TRBJ2-2; D is undetermined. CDR1 is SQVTM and CDR2 is ANQGSEA in the germline V gene. This CDR3 is 14 amino acids long. Trimming pared 6 bases from V and 6 bases from J, leaving 17 bases between. The CDR3 bases are TGCAGCGTAACACCCGCAAGGGATTCCGGGGAGCTGTTTTTT. This encodes CSVTPARDSGELFF.

This clonotype was recorded many times. The chain combines TRBV19 with TRBJ2-1; D not certain. The CDR3 spans 14 residues. From germline, CDR1 is LNHDA and CDR2 SQIVND (reference sequence). V was cut by 0 bases and J by 9 bases, with 12 bases left in between. The chain's CDR3 is CASSIDIGVGEQFF. In nucleotides, the CDR3 is TGTGCCAGTAGTATAGATATTGGTGTGGGTGAGCAGTTCTTC.

The V and J genes are TRBV9 and TRBJ1-1; TRBD1 matches 7 bases. In germline, CDR1 is SGDLS, CDR2 YYNGEE. J was trimmed by 5 bases and V by 3 bases; bases with no gene match: 4. The CDR3 has 13 amino acids. Here the CDR3 reads CASSDGTATEAFF. CDR3 bases: TGTGCCAGCAGCGACGGGACAGCAACTGAAGCTTTCTTT.

In its sample, this clonotype was seen once. This sequence joins TRBV2 and TRBJ1-2; TRBD1 agrees at 8 bases. The V gene's germline CDR1 is SNHLY and CDR2 FYNNEI. The CDR3 is 14 amino acids. V was clipped by 6 bases and J by 10 bases; unmatched bases: 13. CDR3 sequence: CASRRDRDRPPYTF. DNA for the CDR3: TGTGCCAGCAGGAGGGATCGGGACAGGCCGCCCTACACCTTC.

V is TRBV27 and J is TRBJ1-6; D is uncertain. V was pared by 6 bases and J by 7 bases, with 10 bases between. The CDR3 is 13 amino acids. Germline V gives CDR1 MNHEY, CDR2 SMNVEV (reference sequence). The CDR3 coding sequence is TGTGCCAGCAGCTCAAATACAAATTCACCCCTCCACTTT. This sequence encodes CASSSNTNSPLHF.

The V gene is TRBV7-8, the J gene TRBJ2-5, with 8 bases that match TRBD2. Germline V gene sequence: CDR1 SGHVS, CDR2 FQNEAQ. V gave up 2 bases and J gave up 5 bases; unmatched junction bases: 10. This CDR3 has 16 amino acids. CDR3 coding DNA: TGTGCCAGCAGCTTAAAGGGGGGACTAGTCGGGGAGACCCAGTACTTC. Protein sequence: CASSLKGGLVGETQYF.

The rearrangement joins TRBV27 to TRBJ1-1; no clear D gene. CDR3 length equals 12 residues. Germline loops: CDR1 MNHEY, CDR2 SMNVEV (reference sequence). V was cut by 6 bases and J by 8 bases, with 13 bases left in between. CDR3 residues: CASSLYGLEAFF. DNA for the CDR3: TGTGCCAGCAGCTTGTATGGTTTAGAAGCTTTCTTT.

In this sample, this clonotype turned up many times. The DNA for the CDR3 is TGTGCCAGCAGTTTGACATCGTACGAGCAGTACTTC. Amino acid sequence: CASSLTSYEQYF. The gene calls are TRBV12-3 or TRBV12-4 and TRBJ2-7; D uncertain. The germline V and J ends were trimmed by 3 bases and 4 bases, with 7 bases remaining between them. The CDR3 length is 12 residues.

This chain's CDR3 is CASSEGDRGVETQYF. The CDR3 bases are TGTGCCAGCAGCGAGGGGGACAGGGGTGTGGAGACCCAGTACTTC. The chain carries TRBV9 and TRBJ2-5; 10 bases align to TRBD1. The CDR3 length is 15 residues. CDR1 and CDR2 (germline): SGDLS, YYNGEE. Germline trimming cut 3 bases from V and 5 bases from J; bases unmatched to any gene: 7.

This clonotype was seen only a few times. This chain links TRBV7-9 with TRBJ1-6, with TRBD1 as a possible D gene (5 bases). In germline, CDR1 is SEHNR, CDR2 FQNEAQ (reference sequence). The CDR3 length is 15 residues. The V gene lost 0 bases and the J gene lost 11 bases, with 14 bases spanning the gap. This chain's CDR3 is CASSLAGGIGPPLHF. The CDR3 DNA is TGTGCCAGCAGCTTAGCCGGGGGGATCGGGCCACCCCTCCACTTT.

Only a few counts were recorded for this clonotype. This may arise from a read error, as a much more abundant clone is one base away. The J gene is TRBJ1-1, the V gene TRBV6-1; unclear D gene. CDR1 and CDR2 from the germline V gene are MNHNS and SASEGT. This CDR3 has 11 residues. CDR3 DNA: TGTACCAGCAGTGATACTAATCTGGCTTTCTTT. This codes for CTSSDTNLAFF.

The gene calls are TRBV5-6 and TRBJ1-6; TRBD1 matches 9 bases. The length of the CDR3 is 14 residues. Germline assignment: CDR1 SGHDT and CDR2 YYEEEE. J lost 9 bases, V lost 5 bases, and 6 bases had no gene match. Here the CDR3 DNA reads TGTGCCAGCAGTACGACAGGGGGACCTTCACCCCTCCACTTT. This sequence encodes CASSTTGGPSPLHF.